Listed here are 14 T cell receptor beta chains from one sample, sequenced in a study of neurological immune-mediated disorders. TCRdb ran MiXCR on the 5' RACE reads and lists one entry per CDR3 protein. The sample consists of about 28,000 distinct CDR3 sequences, roughly an eighth of them appearing once. The sequenced sample consisted of PBMCs. These receptor sequences come from a woman aged 55 to 70 in good health.

This clonotype has a count of ten or more. V usage is TRBV5-1 and J usage is TRBJ2-1; TRBD1 matches 10 bases. After removal of 4 bases from V and 9 bases from J, the junction contained 4 bases not matched to a gene. The germline V gene has CDR1 SGHRS and CDR2 YFSETQ. The CDR3 is 13 residues long. CDR3 amino acids: CASSTGTGAEQFF. CDR3 DNA: TGCGCCAGCAGCACTGGGACAGGGGCTGAGCAGTTCTTC.

J is TRBJ1-6 and V is TRBV19, with 7 positions matching TRBD1. The CDR3 is 17 amino acids. Germline V gene sequence: CDR1 LNHDA, CDR2 SQIVND (reference sequence). V gave up 3 bases and J gave up 1 base; unmatched junction bases: 6. CDR3 bases: TGTGCCAGTAGTATGTACCCCAGGGGGTCCTATAATTCACCCCTCCACTTT. It is translated as CASSMYPRGSYNSPLHF.

In this sample, this clonotype turned up many times. This rearrangement joins TRBV20-1 to TRBJ1-5, with a weak D call TRBD1 (5 bases). The V gene's germline CDR1 is DFQATT and CDR2 SNEGSKA (reference sequence). V was trimmed by 0 bases and J by 4 bases, leaving 16 bases between them. The CDR3 spans 16 residues. The chain's CDR3 is CSARELGGQRNQPQHF. The CDR3, as DNA: TGCAGTGCTAGAGAACTGGGCGGACAAAGAAATCAGCCCCAGCATTTT.

This clonotype showed up many times. This chain uses TRBV6-9 with TRBJ1-5, with D perhaps matching TRBD1 (5 bases). This CDR3 is built from 16 residues. V lost 1 base and J 4 bases, leaving 14 bases between the germline ends. The germline gives CDR1 MNHGY, CDR2 SVAAGI. CDR3 in DNA: TGTGCCAGCAGTTATTGGGAGAGGGGAGGTAATCAGCCCCAGCATTTT. This encodes CASSYWERGGNQPQHF.

The table lists this clonotype with many counts. The rearrangement joins TRBV7-2 to TRBJ1-5; perhaps TRBD1 as D (6 bases). The CDR3 runs 15 residues. Deletions cut 6 bases from V and 4 bases from J, with 16 bases between. Germline V gene lookup returns CDR1 SGHTA and CDR2 FQGNSA. The CDR3 nucleotides read TGTGCCAGCAGGGCCCCGGGACACGGTAATCAGCCCCAGCATTTT. Translated: CASRAPGHGNQPQHF.

This clonotype has a count of ten or more. The CDR3 bases are TGCAGTGCTAGAGATTCTAGGGGCTCTGGAAACACCATATATTTT. It is translated as CSARDSRGSGNTIYF. The chain carries TRBV20-1 and TRBJ1-3; D is perhaps TRBD1 (5 bases). The CDR3 totals 15 residues. V was pared by 0 bases and J by 0 bases, with 9 bases between. Germline V gene lookup returns CDR1 DFQATT and CDR2 SNEGSKA (reference sequence).

This clonotype was found many times. This chain joins TRBV6-1 and TRBJ1-2; D call uncertain. V was clipped by 0 bases and J by 3 bases, with 11 bases between them. This CDR3 is built from 15 residues. The germline CDR1 and CDR2 sequences are MNHNS and SASEGT. CDR3 sequence: CASSEAGRFDYGYTF. In DNA, the CDR3 is TGTGCCAGCAGTGAAGCTGGAAGGTTCGACTATGGCTACACCTTC.

This clonotype is medium-sized by share. The chain combines TRBV20-1 with TRBJ2-7, with 8 bases aligning to TRBD2. V dropped 1 base and J dropped 2; count of bases not matched to a gene: 4. Germline values: CDR1 DFQATT, CDR2 SNEGSKA (reference sequence). The CDR3 is made up of 14 amino acids. The CDR3 loop reads CSARASGGPYEQYF. The CDR3 nucleotides read TGCAGTGCTAGAGCCAGCGGGGGTCCCTACGAGCAGTACTTC.

This clonotype is medium-sized in the sample. The DNA of the CDR3 is TGCGCCAGCAGCGACTCGGGGGGGCCGGGGAATGAGCAGTTCTTC. Its protein product is CASSDSGGPGNEQFF. The chain couples TRBV5-1 to TRBJ2-1; 8 positions match TRBD2. The CDR3 spans 15 residues. The germline CDR1 and CDR2 sequences are SGHRS and YFSETQ. Germline trimming cut 4 bases from V and 7 bases from J; bases unmatched to any gene: 10.

This clonotype was observed at least ten times. The chain uses TRBV20-1 and TRBJ2-1; perhaps TRBD1 as D (6 bases). CDR1 is DFQATT and CDR2 is SNEGSKA in the germline V gene (reference sequence). Trimming removed 1 base at V and 4 bases at J, with 11 bases between. This CDR3 spans 14 amino acids. CDR3 protein: CSARAETGYNEQFF. CDR3 in DNA: TGCAGTGCTAGAGCGGAGACAGGATACAATGAGCAGTTCTTC.

This clonotype has at least ten counts. The gene calls are TRBV5-1 and TRBJ1-1, with D maybe TRBD1 (5 bases). In germline, CDR1 is SGHRS, CDR2 YFSETQ. V dropped 0 bases and J dropped 2 bases, with 11 bases sitting between them. The CDR3 spans 15 residues. The CDR3 bases are TGCGCCAGCAGCTTGGGGGAGACAGCTAACACTGAAGCTTTCTTT. Translated, it gives CASSLGETANTEAFF. Looking up the rest from reference TRBV5-1 and TRBJ1-1 gives the full variable domain: KAGVTQTPRYLIKTRGQQVTLSCSPISGHRSVSWYQQTPGQGLQFLFEYFSETQRNKGNFPGRFSGRQFSNSRSEMNVSTLELGDSALYLCASSLGETANTEAFFGQGTRLTVV.

This clonotype showed up many times. The chain links TRBV3-1 to TRBJ1-6, with 7 bases identical to TRBD1. Unmatched junction bases numbered 8, after V lost 0 bases and J lost 9 bases. The CDR3 length is 16 residues. Germline V gene lookup returns CDR1 LGHDT and CDR2 YNNKEL (reference sequence). The CDR3 nucleotides read TGTGCCAGCAGCCAAGACCTACAGGGGATGGGTTCACCCCTCCACTTT. Protein sequence: CASSQDLQGMGSPLHF.

This clonotype occurred many times. V usage is TRBV7-8 and J usage is TRBJ2-3; D is perhaps TRBD2 (7 bases). CDR3 size: 15 residues. Per the germline V gene, CDR1 is SGHVS and CDR2 is FQNEAQ. Trimming pared 5 bases from V and 0 bases from J, leaving 12 bases between. CDR3 residues: CASSKGGDSTDTQYF. The CDR3 DNA reads TGTGCCAGCAGCAAGGGGGGGGACAGCACAGATACGCAGTATTTT.

This clonotype has a count of ten or more. V and J are TRBV10-3 and TRBJ2-7; 9 bases line up with TRBD1. The ends lost 0 bases at V and 5 bases at J; junction bases unmatched: 5. Germline CDR1 ENHRY, CDR2 SYGVKD. CDR3 length: 15 residues. The CDR3: CAISESGQGFDEQYF. The CDR3 nucleotides read TGTGCCATCAGTGAGTCGGGACAGGGATTCGACGAGCAGTACTTC.